Presented here are 11 T cell receptor beta chains from one specimen sequenced in a study of CD8 T cells in Susac syndrome. Random hexamers were used to reverse transcribe 0.5 to 1 ug of RNA. TCRdb re-called the immunoSEQ multiplex PCR reads through MiXCR, storing one row per CDR3 protein. The repertoire holds approximately 150,000 distinct CDR3 sequences, with approximately 95% as singletons. Sequences were obtained from CD4+ T cells from PBMCs. These receptor sequences come from a human donor in good health.

The V and J genes are TRBV5-1 and TRBJ2-2; D remains ambiguous. Germline V gives CDR1 SGHRS, CDR2 YFSETQ. V was cut by 7 bases and J by 0 bases, with 13 bases left in between. The CDR3 covers 15 residues. The CDR3 loop reads CASCMSSSNTGELFF. CDR3 nucleotide sequence: TGCGCCAGCTGTATGAGTAGCTCGAACACCGGGGAGCTGTTTTTT.

The V and J genes are TRBV29-1 and TRBJ2-3; the match to TRBD2 covers 7 bases. Germline CDR1 is SQVTM and CDR2 is ANQGSEA. Trimming took 6 bases from V and 3 from J; bases not matched to a gene: 6. The CDR3 loop spans 13 amino acids. The CDR3 is CSVTSSQTDTQYF. In nucleotides, the CDR3 is TGCAGCGTGACTAGCAGCCAAACAGATACGCAGTATTTT.

The chain combines TRBV19 with TRBJ1-2, with a weak D call TRBD1 (5 bases). From germline, CDR1 is LNHDA and CDR2 SQIVND (reference sequence). V lost 4 bases and J 4 bases, leaving 13 bases between the germline ends. The CDR3 runs 14 residues. The CDR3, as DNA: TGTGCCAGTAGTAGGGTGACAGTCTCCTATGGCTACACCTTC. Translated, it gives CASSRVTVSYGYTF.

The V call is TRBV19, the J call TRBJ2-5; perhaps TRBD1 as D (5 bases). The CDR3 covers 15 residues. V lost 7 bases, J lost 5 bases, and 20 bases lay in between. Germline CDR1 is LNHDA and CDR2 is SQIVND (reference sequence). The DNA of the CDR3 is TGTGCCAGTACTCCCCTCGGGCAGGGCCTGGAGACCCAGTACTTC. This gives the protein CASTPLGQGLETQYF.

The chain's CDR3 is CASSRGTSGSEFF. DNA of the CDR3: TGTGCCAGCAGCCGCGGGACTAGCGGGAGTGAGTTCTTC. The chain combines TRBV27 with TRBJ2-1; TRBD2 aligns across 14 bases. The CDR3 is made up of 13 amino acids. Per the germline V gene, CDR1 is MNHEY and CDR2 is SMNVEV (reference sequence). Trimming removed 6 bases from V and 14 bases from J; junction bases left unmatched: 6.

The table lists this clonotype with a few counts. V and J are TRBV20-1 and TRBJ1-1; unclear D gene. Germline assignment: CDR1 DFQATT and CDR2 SNEGSKA (reference sequence). With 6 bases removed from V and 1 base from J, the gap between germline ends came to 6 bases. This CDR3 has 11 residues. The CDR3 nucleotides read TGCAGTGCCCCCCGGAACACTGAAGCTTTCTTT. This sequence encodes CSAPRNTEAFF.

The chain carries TRBV19 and TRBJ1-2, with unresolved D. Germline CDR1 is LNHDA and CDR2 is SQIVND (reference sequence). The CDR3 is made up of 12 amino acids. Trimming took 3 bases from V and 8 from J, leaving 10 bases between them. The CDR3 bases are TGTGCCAGTAGTATCCGGGGAGGGGGCTACACCTTC. Its protein is CASSIRGGGYTF.

The rearrangement links TRBV28 to TRBJ1-5; a weak D match, TRBD1 (6 bases). Germline CDR1 is MDHEN and CDR2 is SYDVKM. The CDR3 loop spans 12 amino acids. V was cut by 6 bases and J by 8 bases, with 11 bases left in between. The CDR3: CASRTGIKPQHF. CDR3 sequence (DNA): TGTGCCAGCAGAACAGGGATCAAGCCCCAGCATTTT.

This sequence joins TRBV7-9 and TRBJ2-7; maybe TRBD1 (5 bases). V was trimmed by 3 bases and J by 0 bases, leaving 9 bases between them. Looked up from germline, CDR1 is SEHNR and CDR2 is FQNEAQ (reference sequence). CDR3 size: 14 residues. In DNA, the CDR3 is TGTGCCAGCAGCTTGAGGACAAGCTCCTACGAGCAGTACTTC. It translates to CASSLRTSSYEQYF.

V usage is TRBV7-8 and J usage is TRBJ2-2; TRBD2 is a possible D gene (6 bases). V was clipped by 1 base and J by 7 bases, with 16 bases between them. Per the germline V gene, CDR1 is SGHVS and CDR2 is FQNEAQ. This CDR3 has 16 amino acids. DNA of the CDR3: TGTGCCAGCAGCTTAGTATCGACTAGGAGGCACGGGGAGCTGTTTTTT. Translation: CASSLVSTRRHGELFF.

V usage is TRBV6-5 and J usage is TRBJ2-2; D is ambiguous. Germline V gene lookup returns CDR1 MNHEY and CDR2 SVGAGI. V lost 0 bases and J 2 bases, leaving 16 bases between the germline ends. The CDR3 runs 18 residues. CDR3 loop: CASSYSRWGNYNTGELFF. The CDR3 region has the DNA TGTGCCAGCAGTTACTCGAGATGGGGAAACTACAACACCGGGGAGCTGTTTTTT.